Here is one T cell receptor (beta chain) with its context. Trimming removed 3 bases from V and 6 bases from J; junction bases left unmatched: 4. Germline CDR1 is DFQATT and CDR2 is SNEGSKA (reference sequence). The CDR3 loop spans 13 amino acids. This entry is derived from a study of patients and donors after allogeneic stem cell transplantation. One entry per CDR3 protein results from TCRdb running MiXCR on the RT-PCR reads. The profile covers over 400,000 distinct CDR3 sequences, with 16% appearing a single time and 7% to 7.5% taken by the ten largest. This receptor was obtained from a human donor who was either an allogeneic HSCT recipient or a stem cell or donor lymphocyte infusion donor (not recorded which). It is not recorded whose cells these are; they may come from a transplant donor. The V and J genes are TRBV20-1 and TRBJ2-4; 8 nucleotides align to TRBD1. Material: blood, either unsorted or a sorted T cell fraction (not recorded which). The CDR3 spells CSARDRVGNIQYF. The CDR3 bases are TGCAGTGCTAGGGACAGGGTTGGAAACATTCAGTACTTC.